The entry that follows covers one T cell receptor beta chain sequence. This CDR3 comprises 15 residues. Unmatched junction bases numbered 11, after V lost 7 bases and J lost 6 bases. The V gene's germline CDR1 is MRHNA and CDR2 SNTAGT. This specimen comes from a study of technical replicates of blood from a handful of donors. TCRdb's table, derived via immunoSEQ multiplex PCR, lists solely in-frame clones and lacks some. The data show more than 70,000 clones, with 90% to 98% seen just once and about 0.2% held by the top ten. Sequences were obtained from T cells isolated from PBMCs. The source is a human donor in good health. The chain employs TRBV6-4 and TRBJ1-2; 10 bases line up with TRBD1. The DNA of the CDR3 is TGTGCCAGCAAAGAGGGGACAGGGGTCGGTGATGGCTACACCTTC. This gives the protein CASKEGTGVGDGYTF.